The 9 T cell receptor beta chains reported below all come from one sample, sequenced in a study of cytomegalovirus exposure and HLA in healthy donors. The PCR ran on 60 Vbeta and 13 Jbeta primers. Measured with immunoSEQ multiplex PCR; TCRdb has only the in-frame clones, and not every one. This repertoire shows more than 95,000 clones, approximately 80% found once; its top ten account for about 5.4%. Sequenced: PBMCs. All receptors derive from a woman younger than 30 in good health and CMV-seropositive.

This clone has more than one count but fewer than ten. The CDR3 DNA reads as TGTGCCACGGGGGAAACAGGTCCCTACGAGCAGTACTTC. It translates to CATGETGPYEQYF. The chain has TRBV6-6 and TRBJ2-7, with D tentatively TRBD2 (6 bases). Germline lookup yields CDR1 MNHNY and CDR2 SVGAGI (reference sequence). The CDR3 totals 13 residues. Trimming stripped 10 bases from V and 2 bases from J, with 15 bases between.

This chain's CDR3 is CASSSRTSSYNEQFF. The CDR3 nucleotides read TGTGCCAGCAGCTCCCGGACTAGCTCATACAATGAGCAGTTCTTC. This chain joins TRBV7-9 and TRBJ2-1, with 8 bases fitting TRBD2. CDR1 SEHNR and CDR2 FQNEAQ come from the germline V gene (reference sequence). The CDR3 has 15 amino acids. Germline trimming cut 4 bases from V and 4 bases from J; bases unmatched to any gene: 6.

The rearrangement uses TRBV2 and TRBJ1-2; D may be TRBD1 (6 bases). V lost 4 bases, J lost 1 base, and 13 bases lay in between. The CDR3 contains 15 residues. Germline V gives CDR1 SNHLY, CDR2 FYNNEI. CDR3 loop: CASSAAGGGNYGYTF. In nucleotides, the CDR3 is TGTGCCAGCAGTGCCGCGGGAGGGGGTAACTATGGCTACACCTTC.

This clone occurred once. The rearrangement links TRBV28 to TRBJ1-2; 8 bases map to TRBD1. The CDR3 is 14 residues long. Germline lookup yields CDR1 MDHEN and CDR2 SYDVKM. J was trimmed by 3 bases and V by 2 bases; bases with no gene match: 2. The CDR3 DNA follows: TGTGCCAGCAGTTTAGGACAGGGTTACTATGGCTACACCTTC. Protein sequence: CASSLGQGYYGYTF.

This clone was seen a single time. The J gene is TRBJ2-7, the V gene TRBV2; TRBD2 agrees at 9 bases. CDR1 is SNHLY and CDR2 is FYNNEI in the germline V gene. The CDR3 runs to 16 residues. Unmatched junction bases numbered 10, after V lost 7 bases and J lost 0 bases. CDR3 coding DNA: TGTGCCAGCATCCAAGGGAGCGGGGGGAGCTCCTACGAGCAGTACTTC. Its translation: CASIQGSGGSSYEQYF.

This clone was picked up one time. This sequence joins TRBV7-2 and TRBJ2-7; TRBD2 matches 8 bases. Germline CDR1 SGHTA, CDR2 FQGNSA. The CDR3 has 15 amino acids. V was clipped by 4 bases and J by 0 bases; unmatched bases: 5. The CDR3 loop is CASSSRTSFSYEQYF. The CDR3 coding sequence is TGTGCCAGCAGCTCCCGGACTAGCTTCTCCTACGAGCAGTACTTC.

This clone was counted only a few times. V gene TRBV4-2 combines with J gene TRBJ1-1; no firm D call. V was clipped by 3 bases and J by 1 base, with 9 bases between them. CDR1 and CDR2 (germline): LGHNA, YNFKEQ. The CDR3 is 14 residues long. The CDR3 protein is CASSHPAGNTEAFF. Here the CDR3 DNA reads TGTGCCAGCAGCCACCCCGCGGGGAACACTGAAGCTTTCTTT.

The V call is TRBV4-1, the J call TRBJ1-3; the D gene is possibly TRBD1 (5 bases). Deletions cut 3 bases from V and 4 bases from J, with 10 bases between. This CDR3 is built from 14 residues. Germline V CDR1 and CDR2: MGHRA, YSYEKL. The CDR3 protein is CASSQGTEGNTIYF. CDR3 nucleotides: TGCGCCAGCAGCCAGGGGACTGAGGGAAACACCATATATTTT.

This sequence joins TRBV6-5 and TRBJ2-1; the D gene is possibly TRBD2 (6 bases). V shed 7 bases and J shed 9 bases, with 19 bases lying between them. Germline lookup yields CDR1 MNHEY and CDR2 SVGAGI. The CDR3 has 14 residues. This CDR3 reads CASTPGGTHSEQFF. DNA for the CDR3: TGTGCCAGCACCCCCGGCGGGACCCACTCTGAGCAGTTCTTC.